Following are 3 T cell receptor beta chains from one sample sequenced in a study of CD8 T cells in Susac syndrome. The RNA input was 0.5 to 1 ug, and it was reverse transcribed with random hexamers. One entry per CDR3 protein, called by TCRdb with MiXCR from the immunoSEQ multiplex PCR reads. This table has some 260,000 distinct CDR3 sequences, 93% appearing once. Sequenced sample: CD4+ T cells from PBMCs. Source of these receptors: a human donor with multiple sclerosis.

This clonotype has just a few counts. The CDR3 region has the DNA TGTGCCTGGAGCGGTATCCGGGGTGCGCCCTATGGCTACACCTTC. It specifies CAWSGIRGAPYGYTF. V is TRBV30 and J is TRBJ1-2, with unresolved D. V was shortened by 3 bases and J by 4 bases, with 18 bases between the two germline ends. Germline CDR1 is GTSNPN and CDR2 is SVGIG (reference sequence). This CDR3 is built from 15 residues.

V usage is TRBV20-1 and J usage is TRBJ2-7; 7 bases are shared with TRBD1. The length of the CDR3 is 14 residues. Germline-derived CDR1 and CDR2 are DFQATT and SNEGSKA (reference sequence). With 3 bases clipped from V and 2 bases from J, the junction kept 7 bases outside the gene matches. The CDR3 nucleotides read TGCAGTGCTAGCGAACAGGGGCGACCCTACGAGCAGTACTTC. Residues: CSASEQGRPYEQYF.

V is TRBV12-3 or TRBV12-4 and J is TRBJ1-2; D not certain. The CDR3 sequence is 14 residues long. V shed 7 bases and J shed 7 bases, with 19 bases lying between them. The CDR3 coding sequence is TGTGCCAGCACCCCCGATATGGGGTCTGGTGGCTACACCTTC. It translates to CASTPDMGSGGYTF.